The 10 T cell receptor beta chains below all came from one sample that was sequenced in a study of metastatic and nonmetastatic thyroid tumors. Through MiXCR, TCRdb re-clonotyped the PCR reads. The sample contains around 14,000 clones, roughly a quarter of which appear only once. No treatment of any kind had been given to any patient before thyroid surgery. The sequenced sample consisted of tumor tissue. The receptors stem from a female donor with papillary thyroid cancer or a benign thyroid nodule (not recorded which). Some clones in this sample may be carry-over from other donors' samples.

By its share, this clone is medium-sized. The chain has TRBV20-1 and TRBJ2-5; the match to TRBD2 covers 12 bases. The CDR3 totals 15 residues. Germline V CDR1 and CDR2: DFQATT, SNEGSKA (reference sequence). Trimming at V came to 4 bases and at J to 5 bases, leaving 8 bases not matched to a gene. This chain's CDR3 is CSAIPSGRDLETQYF. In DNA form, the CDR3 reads TGCAGTGCTATCCCTAGCGGGAGGGATTTGGAGACCCAGTACTTC.

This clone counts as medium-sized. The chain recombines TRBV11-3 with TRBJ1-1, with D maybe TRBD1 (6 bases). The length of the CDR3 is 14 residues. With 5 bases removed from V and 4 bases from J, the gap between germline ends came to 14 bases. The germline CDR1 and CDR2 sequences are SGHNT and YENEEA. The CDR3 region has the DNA TGTGCCAGCAGCCAGGGGCAGGTCGGCACTGAAGCTTTCTTT. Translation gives CASSQGQVGTEAFF.

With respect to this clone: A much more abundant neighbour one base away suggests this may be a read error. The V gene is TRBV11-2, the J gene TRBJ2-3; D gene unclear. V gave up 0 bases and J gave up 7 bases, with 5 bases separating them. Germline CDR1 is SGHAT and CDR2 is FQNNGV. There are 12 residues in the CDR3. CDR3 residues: CASSLEVNTQYF. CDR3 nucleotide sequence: TGTGCCAGCAGCTTAGAGGTTAATACGCAGTATTTT.

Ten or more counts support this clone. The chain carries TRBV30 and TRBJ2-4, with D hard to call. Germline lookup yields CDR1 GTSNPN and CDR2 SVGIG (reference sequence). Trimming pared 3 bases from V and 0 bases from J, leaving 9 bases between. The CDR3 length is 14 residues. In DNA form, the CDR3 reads TGTGCCTGGAGCCTAGGCGGAGCCAAAAACATTCAGTACTTC. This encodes CAWSLGGAKNIQYF.

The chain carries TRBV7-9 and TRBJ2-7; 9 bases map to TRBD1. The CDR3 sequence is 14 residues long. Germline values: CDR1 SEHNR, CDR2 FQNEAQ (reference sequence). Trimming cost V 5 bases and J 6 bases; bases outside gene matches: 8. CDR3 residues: CASSPGQGFVEQYF. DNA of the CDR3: TGTGCCAGCAGCCCGGGACAGGGATTTGTCGAGCAGTACTTC.

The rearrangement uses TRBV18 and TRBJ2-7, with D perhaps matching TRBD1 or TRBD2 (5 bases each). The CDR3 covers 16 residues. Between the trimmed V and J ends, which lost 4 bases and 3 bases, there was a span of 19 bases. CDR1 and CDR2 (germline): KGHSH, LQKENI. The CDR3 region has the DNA TGTGCCAGCTCACAACTACCGGGACCGGGTAACTACGAGCAGTACTTC. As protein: CASSQLPGPGNYEQYF.

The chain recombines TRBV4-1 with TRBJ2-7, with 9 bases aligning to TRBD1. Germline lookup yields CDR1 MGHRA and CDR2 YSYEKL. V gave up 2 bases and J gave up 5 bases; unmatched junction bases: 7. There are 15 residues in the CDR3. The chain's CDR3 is CASSQLGDRANEQYF. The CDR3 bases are TGCGCCAGCAGCCAATTAGGGGACAGGGCGAACGAGCAGTACTTC.

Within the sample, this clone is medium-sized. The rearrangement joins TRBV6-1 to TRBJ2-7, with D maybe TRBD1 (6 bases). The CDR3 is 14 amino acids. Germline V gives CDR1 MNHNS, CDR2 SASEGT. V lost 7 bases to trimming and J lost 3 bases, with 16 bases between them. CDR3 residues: CASTQQGNLYEQYF. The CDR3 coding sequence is TGTGCCAGCACCCAACAGGGTAACCTCTACGAGCAGTACTTC.

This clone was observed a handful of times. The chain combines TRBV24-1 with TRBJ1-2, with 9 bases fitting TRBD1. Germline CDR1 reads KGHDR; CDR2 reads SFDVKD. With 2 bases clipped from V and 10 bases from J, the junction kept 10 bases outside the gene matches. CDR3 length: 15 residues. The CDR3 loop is CATSDSGTGSDFYTF. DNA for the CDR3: TGTGCCACCAGTGATTCCGGGACAGGGAGCGATTTCTACACCTTC.

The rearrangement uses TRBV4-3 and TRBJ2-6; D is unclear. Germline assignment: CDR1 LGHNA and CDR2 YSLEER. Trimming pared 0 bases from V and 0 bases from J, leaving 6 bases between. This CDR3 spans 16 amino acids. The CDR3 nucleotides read TGCGCCAGCAGCCAAGATCGGAGCTCTGGGGCCAACGTCCTGACTTTC. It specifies CASSQDRSSGANVLTF.